This T cell receptor beta chain was identified in a study of response to subunit inactivated influenza vaccine. TCRdb ran MiXCR on the RT-PCR reads and lists one entry per CDR3 protein. The table lists 650,000 to 850,000 distinct CDR3 sequences, more than 11% of them singletons. This clonotype occurred a few times. V lost 5 bases, J lost 5 bases, and 5 bases stayed unmatched. The germline V gene encodes CDR1 DFQATT and CDR2 SNEGSKA (reference sequence). The CDR3 covers 13 residues. The material was PBMCs from blood, obtained 14 to 15 days before vaccination. The sequence was collected from a man between 50 and 59 years old who received an inactivated influenza vaccine. This chain uses TRBV20-1 with TRBJ2-1, with 8 positions matching TRBD1. CDR3 region: CSAAQGGNNEQFF. The CDR3 DNA sequence: TGCAGTGCTGCACAGGGGGGCAACAATGAGCAGTTCTTC.